The 9 T cell receptor beta chains reported below all come from one sample, sequenced in a study of CD8 T cells in ankylosing spondylitis (dated by TCRdb to the late 2010s). Results and caveats for the whole study, not just this receptor: A TCR beta motif made up of several highly homologous amino acid variants appeared to be characteristic of blood from ankylosing spondylitis patients.

Their specific antigens are unknown. The library was made by 5' RACE. The sequencing machine was an Illumina HiSeq 2500. Starting from the raw public reads, TCRdb applied fastp trimming at Q25, assembled clones with MiXCR and retained in-frame beta chains. Each entry is one CDR3 protein sequence, shown with its most common DNA and genes. The table for this sample lists about 800,000 distinct CDR3 sequences; 10% to 15% of them were counted only once. The biggest ten clones account for around 0.51% of the sample. The sequenced sample was blood, either unsorted or a sorted T cell fraction (not recorded which). These TCRs come from a male donor with ankylosing spondylitis.

Worth noting for this clonotype: At one boundary the junction diverges from the germline segment, which might be a read error. The CDR3 coding sequence is TGTGCCAGCAGCTTAGTGGATGGTCAGGGTGCGCACTTC. Translating gives CASSLVDGQGAHF. The chain employs TRBV7-6 and TRBJ2-7; a weak D match, TRBD1 (5 bases). Germline CDR1 SGHVS, CDR2 FNYEAQ. The CDR3 runs 13 residues.

The chain has TRBV6-1 and TRBJ1-5; perhaps TRBD1 as D (6 bases). CDR3 size: 15 residues. Trimming took off 7 bases at V and 7 bases at J, with 20 bases between the two ends. Germline V lookup: CDR1 MNHNS, CDR2 SASEGT. The CDR3, as DNA: TGTGCCAGCACCGCGGGGGGGGCGTTGGGCCAGCCCCAGCATTTT. This sequence encodes CASTAGGALGQPQHF.

The V gene is TRBV20-1, the J gene TRBJ2-7, with D possibly matching TRBD1 (5 bases). This CDR3 has 12 residues. Trimming removed 1 base at V and 4 bases at J, with 8 bases between. Germline V gives CDR1 DFQATT, CDR2 SNEGSKA (reference sequence). DNA of the CDR3: TGCAGTGCTAGAGCTACAGGTTACGAGCAGTACTTC. This encodes CSARATGYEQYF.

This clonotype was found many times. The rearrangement joins TRBV20-1 to TRBJ1-1, with D hard to call. The CDR3 length is 11 residues. Between the trimmed V and J ends, which lost 3 bases and 10 bases, there was a span of 12 bases. In germline, CDR1 is DFQATT, CDR2 SNEGSKA (reference sequence). CDR3 in amino acids: CSASIGRRAFF. The CDR3 nucleotides read TGCAGTGCTAGTATAGGACGCCGAGCTTTCTTT.

This clonotype was recorded many times. The chain is built from TRBV20-1 and TRBJ1-1; D ambiguous. This CDR3 has 10 residues. Germline values: CDR1 DFQATT, CDR2 SNEGSKA (reference sequence). Trimming stripped 6 bases from V and 5 bases from J, with 7 bases between. CDR3 sequence (DNA): TGCAGTGCCTGGGGAACTGAAGCTTTCTTT. Protein product: CSAWGTEAFF.

The V call is TRBV7-2, the J call TRBJ2-7; TRBD1 agrees at 9 bases. V lost 5 bases to trimming and J lost 11 bases; unmatched junction nucleotides: 13. This CDR3 has 14 amino acids. CDR1 and CDR2 from the germline V gene are SGHTA and FQGNSA. The CDR3 nucleotides read TGTGCCAGCAGCCCCGGGACAGGGTTTGTCAGGGAGTACTTC. Translated, it gives CASSPGTGFVREYF.

This clonotype occurred a few times. The chain combines TRBV4-2 with TRBJ1-1; D is perhaps TRBD1 (5 bases). V gave up 7 bases and J gave up 6 bases, with 12 bases separating them. The CDR3 has 12 amino acids. The germline gives CDR1 LGHNA, CDR2 YNFKEQ. In DNA, the CDR3 is TGTGCCAGCACCCAGGGTGCCGCTGAAGCTTTCTTT. Protein sequence: CASTQGAAEAFF.

This clonotype has only a few counts. This chain links TRBV2 with TRBJ1-1; 11 nucleotides align to TRBD1. The ends lost 6 bases at V and 10 bases at J; junction bases unmatched: 4. This CDR3 comprises 12 residues. CDR1 SNHLY and CDR2 FYNNEI come from the germline V gene. CDR3 sequence: CASSQGQGVAFF. The CDR3 region has the DNA TGTGCCAGCAGCCAGGGACAGGGGGTAGCTTTCTTT.

There are a few counts of this clonotype. The chain links TRBV6-1 to TRBJ2-3, with D unclear. Germline assignment: CDR1 MNHNS and CDR2 SASEGT. CDR3 length equals 14 residues. Between the trimmed V and J ends, which lost 5 bases and 6 bases, there was a span of 15 bases. The CDR3 DNA reads TGTGCCAGCAGTAGACCCCCCATCAGGGATACGCAGTATTTT. This sequence encodes CASSRPPIRDTQYF.